These T cell receptor beta chains were read from a single sample in a study of T cells after posttransplantation cyclophosphamide. Using immunoSEQ multiplex PCR, the repertoire was profiled, and TCRdb retains in-frame clones only, with some absent. This sample comprises about 12,000 clones, none seen once only. Sequencing used PBMCs. These receptors were taken from a woman between 35 and 50 years old in good health, CMV-negative, and a related stem cell transplant donor. The CDR3 runs from the conserved cysteine through the conserved F or W. A D gene is named only where the DNA matches it firmly. Some rows have no size entry. The others give once, few or many, or a class for an expanded clone.

TRBD1,many,TRBJ1-4,TRBV5-1,TGCGCCAGCAGCTTGACCGGGACAGGGTTAACTAATGAAAAACTGTTTTTT,CASSLTGTGLTNEKLFF
TRBD1,many,TRBJ2-4,TRBV27,TGTGCCAGCAGACCCCGTTGGGGACAGACAAACATTCAGTACTTC,CASRPRWGQTNIQYF
.,many,TRBJ2-7,TRBV12-3/TRBV12-4,TGTGCCAGCAGTCCCGACTGGATAGTCTCCTACGAGCAGTACTTC,CASSPDWIVSYEQYF
.,many,TRBJ2-7,TRBV6-1,TGTGCCAGCAGTGTCAGGGGCCCGGGGAACGAGCAGTACTTC,CASSVRGPGNEQYF
.,many,TRBJ1-3,TRBV6-1,TGTGCCAGCAGTGAGGTGCTTAGCCGCTCTGGAAACACCATATATTTT,CASSEVLSRSGNTIYF
.,many,TRBJ2-6,TRBV12-3/TRBV12-4,TGTGCCAGCAGCCCAGCAGGGAGATCTGGGGCCAACGTCCTGACTTTC,CASSPAGRSGANVLTF
TRBD1,few,TRBJ1-2,TRBV29-1,TGCAGCGTTGGACAGGGGGCGCGCTATGGCTACACCTTC,CSVGQGARYGYTF
.,many,TRBJ2-3,TRBV9,TGTGCCAGCAGCGTAGTGGGGCGAGTGCAAGATACGCAGTATTTT,CASSVVGRVQDTQYF
.,many,TRBJ2-5,TRBV4-3,TGCGCCAGCAGCCAAGAATTTGACTATCCCCAGTACTTC,CASSQEFDYPQYF
TRBD1,.,TRBJ1-1,TRBV9,TGTGCCAGCAGCCCTTCTGGGGGACAGGTGAACACTGAAGCTTTCTTT,CASSPSGGQVNTEAFF
.,many,TRBJ1-2,TRBV2,TGTGCCAGCAGTGATAGGGCAGGGGCGGGCTACACCTTC,CASSDRAGAGYTF
.,many,TRBJ1-1,TRBV11-2,TGTGCCAGCAGCTTCTCGAACACTGAAGCTTTCTTT,CASSFSNTEAFF
TRBD1,many,TRBJ1-2,TRBV7-2,TGTGCCAGCAGCTCCCAATTATTACAGGGGCCCTACACCTTC,CASSSQLLQGPYTF
TRBD1,few,TRBJ1-2,TRBV29-1,TGCAGCGTTGAAGCGGGACAGACCTCGGCGCGGTATGGCTACACCTTC,CSVEAGQTSARYGYTF
.,.,TRBJ2-3,TRBV28,TGTGCCAGCACCCTCCCCCTCGGAACTAGCTCGCGAAACACAGATACGCAGTATTTT,CASTLPLGTSSRNTDTQYF
TRBD2,many,TRBJ2-7,TRBV27,TGTGCCAGCAGTACCGGGACTAGCGGGAGACACGAGCAGTACTTC,CASSTGTSGRHEQYF
.,many,TRBJ2-1,TRBV30,TGTGCCTGGGAGCCGGTAGGGGTTGGCAATGAGCAGTTCTTC,CAWEPVGVGNEQFF
.,many,TRBJ2-2,TRBV18,TGTGCCAGCTCACCCACTAGTTTCGGCCCCGGGGAGCTGTTTTTT,CASSPTSFGPGELFF
TRBD2,many,TRBJ2-5,TRBV10-2,TGCGCCAGCAGACCGGGACTAGCGGGGTCGTACCAAGAGACCCAGTACTTC,CASRPGLAGSYQETQYF
TRBD1,many,TRBJ2-1,TRBV6-6,TGTGCCAGCAGGCCTGGACAGGGGGCGGGGAATGAGCAGTTCTTC,CASRPGQGAGNEQFF
.,few,TRBJ2-3,TRBV7-2,TGTGCCAGCAGCCCGGGTAAAGGCACAGATACGCAGTATTTT,CASSPGKGTDTQYF
.,many,TRBJ1-4,TRBV6-6,TGTGCCAGCTACGGGACTAATGAAAAACTGTTTTTT,CASYGTNEKLFF
TRBD2,many,TRBJ2-3,TRBV27,TGTGCCAGCAGTTTATCAGGGCGGGGAGGGAATACGCAGTATTTT,CASSLSGRGGNTQYF
TRBD1,many,TRBJ2-1,TRBV12-3/TRBV12-4,TGTGCCAGCAGCTACCGGGGGACAGGCAACTACAATGAGCAGTTCTTC,CASSYRGTGNYNEQFF
.,many,TRBJ2-5,TRBV7-7,TGTGCTAGCAGCCCAGAGACCTCCGGGGAGACCCAGTACTTC,CASSPETSGETQYF
TRBD1,many,TRBJ1-1,TRBV5-1,TGCGCCAGCAGCTTCGGAGGGGGCGCGGTGAACACTGAAGCTTTCTTT,CASSFGGGAVNTEAFF